These 3 T cell receptor beta chains were sequenced from one sample in a study of cytomegalovirus exposure and HLA in healthy donors. The protocol was immunoSEQ multiplex PCR, while the TCRdb copy is restricted to in-frame clones and leaves out a portion. The table includes 150,000 to 200,000 clones, about four fifths detected once. Sequences were obtained from PBMCs. The receptors were gathered from a man aged 30 to 39 in good health and CMV-seropositive.

In this sample, this clone turned up once. The V gene is TRBV5-1, the J gene TRBJ2-3, with 12 positions matching TRBD2. The V gene end was trimmed by 2 bases and the J gene end by 0 bases; junction bases not matched to a gene: 1. The CDR3 length is 16 residues. The germline V gene encodes CDR1 SGHRS and CDR2 YFSETQ. The chain's CDR3 is CASSFGLAGSTDTQYF. The CDR3 DNA reads TGCGCCAGCAGCTTTGGACTAGCGGGGAGCACAGATACGCAGTATTTT.

The gene calls are TRBV18 and TRBJ2-5; D possibly corresponds to TRBD1 (5 bases). CDR1 KGHSH and CDR2 LQKENI come from the germline V gene. The CDR3 totals 14 residues. Trimming shortened V by 1 base and J by 1 base, and 7 bases separated the two germline ends. The CDR3 DNA reads as TGTGCCAGCTCACCACGGACACGCCAAGAGACCCAGTACTTC. It specifies CASSPRTRQETQYF. The full variable domain, rest sourced from reference TRBV18 and TRBJ2-5, is NAGVMQNPRHLVRRRGQEARLRCSPMKGHSHVYWYRQLPEEGLKFMVYLQKENIIDESGMPKERFSAEFPKEGPSILRIQQVVRGDSAAYFCASSPRTRQETQYFGPGTRLLVL.

The chain combines TRBV4-3 with TRBJ1-2, with no clear D. Looked up from germline, CDR1 is LGHNA and CDR2 is YSLEER. Trimming left V 0 bases short and J 0 bases short, with 8 bases between. The CDR3 consists of 15 residues. The CDR3 DNA reads TGCGCCAGCAGCCAAGAGCAGGATGCTAACTATGGCTACACCTTC. It codes for CASSQEQDANYGYTF.